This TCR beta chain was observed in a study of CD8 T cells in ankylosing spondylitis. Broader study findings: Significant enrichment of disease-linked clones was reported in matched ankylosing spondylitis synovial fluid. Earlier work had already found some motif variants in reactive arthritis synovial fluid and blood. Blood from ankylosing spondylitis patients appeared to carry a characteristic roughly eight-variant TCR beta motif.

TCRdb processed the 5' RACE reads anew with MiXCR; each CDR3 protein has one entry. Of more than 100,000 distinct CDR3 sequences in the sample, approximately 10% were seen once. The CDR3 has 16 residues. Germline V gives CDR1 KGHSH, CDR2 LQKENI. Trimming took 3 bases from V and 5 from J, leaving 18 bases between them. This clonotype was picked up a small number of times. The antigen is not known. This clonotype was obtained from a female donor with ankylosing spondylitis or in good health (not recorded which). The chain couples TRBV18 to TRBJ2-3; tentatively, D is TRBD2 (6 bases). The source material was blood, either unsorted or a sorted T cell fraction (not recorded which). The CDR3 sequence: CASSPPSGGSGDTQYF. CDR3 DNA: TGTGCCAGCTCACCCCCGTCCGGAGGGAGCGGAGATACGCAGTATTTT.